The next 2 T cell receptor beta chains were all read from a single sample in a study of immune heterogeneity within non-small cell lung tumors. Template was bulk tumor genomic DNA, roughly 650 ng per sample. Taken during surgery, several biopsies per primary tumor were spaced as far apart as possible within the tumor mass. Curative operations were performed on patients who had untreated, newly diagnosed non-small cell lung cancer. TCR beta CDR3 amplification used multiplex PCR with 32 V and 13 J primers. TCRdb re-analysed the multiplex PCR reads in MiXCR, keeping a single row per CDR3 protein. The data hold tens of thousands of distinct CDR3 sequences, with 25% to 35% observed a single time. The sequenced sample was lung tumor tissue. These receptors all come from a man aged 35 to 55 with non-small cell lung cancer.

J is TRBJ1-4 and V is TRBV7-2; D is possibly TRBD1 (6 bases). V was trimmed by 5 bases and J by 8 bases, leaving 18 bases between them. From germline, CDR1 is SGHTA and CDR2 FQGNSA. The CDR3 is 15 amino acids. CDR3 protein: CASSRLARGGEKLFF. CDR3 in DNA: TGTGCCAGCAGCCGATTGGCCAGGGGTGGCGAAAAACTGTTTTTT.

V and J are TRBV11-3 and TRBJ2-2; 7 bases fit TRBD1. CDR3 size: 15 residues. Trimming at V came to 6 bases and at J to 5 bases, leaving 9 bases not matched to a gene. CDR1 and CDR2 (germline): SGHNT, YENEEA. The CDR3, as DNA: TGTGCCAGCAGGACAGGGTCTACGATGACCGGGGAGCTGTTTTTT. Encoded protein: CASRTGSTMTGELFF.